The TCR beta chain described here comes from a study of blood T cell repertoires in COVID-19. Study-wide context: PBMCs, B-cell-depleted T cells, or T cells provided the cDNA or gDNA that made up the material.

Clones were sequenced by immunoSEQ multiplex PCR, and TCRdb holds only the in-frame ones, with some missing. The repertoire holds roughly 220,000 clones, with about 87% as singletons. This clone was detected once. Enrollees, roughly 18 to 90 years old, lived in roughly 24 US areas. Assignments of participants to cohorts depended upon their own reported clinical history. This clonotype was sampled from a woman aged 25 to 39 who had recovered from COVID-19. What was sequenced was PBMCs or T cells enriched from blood (not recorded which).

The CDR3 DNA reads as TGTGCCAGCAGCTTGGGCGCAACTAATGAAAAACTGTTTTTT. It translates to CASSLGATNEKLFF. The chain combines TRBV7-9 with TRBJ1-4; no clear D. This CDR3 spans 14 amino acids. The V end was cut by 3 bases, the J end by 0 bases, with 5 bases between. Germline V gene lookup returns CDR1 SEHNR and CDR2 FQNEAQ (reference sequence).